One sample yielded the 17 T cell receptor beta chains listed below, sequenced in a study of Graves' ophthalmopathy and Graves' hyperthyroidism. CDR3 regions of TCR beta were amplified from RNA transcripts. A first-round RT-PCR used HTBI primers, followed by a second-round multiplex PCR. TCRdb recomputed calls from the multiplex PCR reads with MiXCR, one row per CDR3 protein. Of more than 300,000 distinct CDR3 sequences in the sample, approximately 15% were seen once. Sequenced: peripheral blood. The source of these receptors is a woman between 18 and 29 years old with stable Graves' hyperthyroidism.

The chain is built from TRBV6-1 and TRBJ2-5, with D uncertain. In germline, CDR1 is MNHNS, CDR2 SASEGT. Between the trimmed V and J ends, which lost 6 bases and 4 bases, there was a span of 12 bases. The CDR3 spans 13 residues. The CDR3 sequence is CASRVYIRETQYF. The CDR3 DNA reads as TGTGCCAGCAGGGTATATATACGAGAGACCCAGTACTTC.

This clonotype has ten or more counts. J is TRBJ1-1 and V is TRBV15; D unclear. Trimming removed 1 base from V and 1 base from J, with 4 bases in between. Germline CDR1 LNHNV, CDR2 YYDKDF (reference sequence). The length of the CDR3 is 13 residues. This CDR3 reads CATSRASNTEAFF. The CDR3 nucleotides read TGTGCCACCAGCAGAGCCTCGAACACTGAAGCTTTCTTT.

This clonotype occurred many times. Written as DNA, the CDR3 is TGTGCCAGCAGTTACTCGACAGGGGGCGGCGGCTATGGCTACACCTTC. It translates to CASSYSTGGGGYGYTF. This sequence joins TRBV6-5 and TRBJ1-2; 10 nucleotides agree with TRBD1. V shed 0 bases and J 4 bases; nucleotides not matched to a gene: 5. Germline values: CDR1 MNHEY, CDR2 SVGAGI. The CDR3 covers 16 residues.

The CDR3 loop reads CASSQDLRGFSYEQYF. Here the CDR3 DNA reads TGCGCCAGCAGCCAAGATTTAAGGGGTTTCTCCTACGAGCAGTACTTC. V gene TRBV4-1 combines with J gene TRBJ2-7; weak D call: TRBD1 (5 bases). The V gene lost 0 bases and the J gene lost 0 bases, with 12 bases spanning the gap. Germline CDR1 is MGHRA and CDR2 is YSYEKL. The CDR3 runs 16 residues.

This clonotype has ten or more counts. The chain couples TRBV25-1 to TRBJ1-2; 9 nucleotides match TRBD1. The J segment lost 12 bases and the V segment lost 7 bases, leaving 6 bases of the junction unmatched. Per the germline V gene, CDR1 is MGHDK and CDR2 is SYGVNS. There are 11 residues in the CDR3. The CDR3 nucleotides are TGTGCCAGCACCGGGACAGGGACCAACACCTTC. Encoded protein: CASTGTGTNTF.

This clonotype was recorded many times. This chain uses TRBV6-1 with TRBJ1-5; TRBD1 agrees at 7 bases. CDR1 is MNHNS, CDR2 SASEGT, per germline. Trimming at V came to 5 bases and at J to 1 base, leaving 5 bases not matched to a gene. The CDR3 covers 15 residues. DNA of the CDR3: TGTGCCAGCAGTCCCTTCAGGGGGAGCAATCAGCCCCAGCATTTT. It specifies CASSPFRGSNQPQHF.

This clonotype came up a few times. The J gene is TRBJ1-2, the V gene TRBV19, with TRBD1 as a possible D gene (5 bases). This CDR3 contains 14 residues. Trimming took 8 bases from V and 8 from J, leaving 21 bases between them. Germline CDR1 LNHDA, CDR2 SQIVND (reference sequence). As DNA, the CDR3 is TGTGCCAGTGGACTTTTGGGGGAGACTGGGGGCTACACCTTC. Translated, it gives CASGLLGETGGYTF. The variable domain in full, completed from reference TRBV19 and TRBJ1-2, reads DGGITQSPKYLFRKEGQNVTLSCEQNLNHDAMYWYRQDPGQGLRLIYYSQIVNDFQKGDIAEGYSVSREKKESFPLTVTSAQKNPTAFYLCASGLLGETGGYTFGSGTRLTVV.

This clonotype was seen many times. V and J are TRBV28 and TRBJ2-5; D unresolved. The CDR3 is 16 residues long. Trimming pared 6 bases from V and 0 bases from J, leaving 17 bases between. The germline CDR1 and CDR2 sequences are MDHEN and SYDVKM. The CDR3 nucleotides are TGTGCCAGCAGCAGAGCCTCAGAACCTAACCAAGAGACCCAGTACTTC. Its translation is CASSRASEPNQETQYF.

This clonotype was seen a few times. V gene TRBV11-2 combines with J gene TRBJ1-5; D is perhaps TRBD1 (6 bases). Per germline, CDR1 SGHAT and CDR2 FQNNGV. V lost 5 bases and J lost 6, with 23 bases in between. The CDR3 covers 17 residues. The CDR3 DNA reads TGTGCCAGCAGCCCCCGCGACAGGTTGGGAGACCGTCAGCCCCAGCATTTT. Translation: CASSPRDRLGDRQPQHF.

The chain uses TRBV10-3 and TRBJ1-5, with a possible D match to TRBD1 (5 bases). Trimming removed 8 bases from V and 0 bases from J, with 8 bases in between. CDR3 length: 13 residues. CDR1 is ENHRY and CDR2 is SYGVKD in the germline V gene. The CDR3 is CAIGGGSNQPQHF. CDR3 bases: TGTGCCATCGGGGGGGGTAGCAATCAGCCCCAGCATTTT.

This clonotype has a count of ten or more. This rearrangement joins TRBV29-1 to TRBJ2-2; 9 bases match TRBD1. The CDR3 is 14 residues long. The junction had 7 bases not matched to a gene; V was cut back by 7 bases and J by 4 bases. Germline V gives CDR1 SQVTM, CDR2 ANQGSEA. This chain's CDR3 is CSASGQGGTGELFF. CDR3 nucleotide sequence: TGCAGCGCCTCGGGACAGGGAGGCACCGGGGAGCTGTTTTTT.

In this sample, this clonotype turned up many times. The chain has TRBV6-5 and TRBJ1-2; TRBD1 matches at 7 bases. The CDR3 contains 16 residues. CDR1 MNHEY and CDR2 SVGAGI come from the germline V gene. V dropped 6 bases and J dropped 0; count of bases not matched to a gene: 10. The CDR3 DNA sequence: TGTGCCAGCAGGGGGGACAGTCTAACCTCTAACTATGGCTACACCTTC. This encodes CASRGDSLTSNYGYTF.

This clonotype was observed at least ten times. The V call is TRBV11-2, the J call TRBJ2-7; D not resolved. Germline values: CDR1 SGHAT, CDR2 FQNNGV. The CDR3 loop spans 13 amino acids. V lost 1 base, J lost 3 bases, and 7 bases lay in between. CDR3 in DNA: TGTGCCAGCAGCTTAGGGCCCGTCTACGAGCAGTACTTC. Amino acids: CASSLGPVYEQYF.

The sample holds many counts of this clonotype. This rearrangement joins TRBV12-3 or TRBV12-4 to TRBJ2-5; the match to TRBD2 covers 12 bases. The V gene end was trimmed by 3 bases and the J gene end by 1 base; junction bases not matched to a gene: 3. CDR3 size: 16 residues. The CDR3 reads CASSFLAGGPQETQYF. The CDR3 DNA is TGTGCCAGCAGTTTCCTAGCGGGGGGGCCCCAAGAGACCCAGTACTTC.

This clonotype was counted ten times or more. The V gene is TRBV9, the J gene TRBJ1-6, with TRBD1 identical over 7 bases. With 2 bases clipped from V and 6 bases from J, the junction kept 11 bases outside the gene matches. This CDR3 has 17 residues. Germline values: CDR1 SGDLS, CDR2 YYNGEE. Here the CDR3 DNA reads TGTGCCAGCAGCGTTATCAGGGGGTTTTATTTTAATTCACCCCTCCACTTT. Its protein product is CASSVIRGFYFNSPLHF.

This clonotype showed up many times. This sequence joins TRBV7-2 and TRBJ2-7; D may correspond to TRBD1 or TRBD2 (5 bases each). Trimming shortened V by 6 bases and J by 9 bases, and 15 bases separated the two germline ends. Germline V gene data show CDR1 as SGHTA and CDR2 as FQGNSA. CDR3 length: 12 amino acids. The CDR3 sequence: CASRAEGTWQYF. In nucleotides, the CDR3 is TGTGCCAGCAGAGCAGAGGGGACCTGGCAGTACTTC. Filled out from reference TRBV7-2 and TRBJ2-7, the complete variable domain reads GAGVSQSPSNKVTEKGKDVELRCDPISGHTALYWYRQSLGQGLEFLIYFQGNSAPDKSGLPSDRFSAERTGGSVSTLTIQRTQQEDSAVYLCASRAEGTWQYFGPGTRLTVT.

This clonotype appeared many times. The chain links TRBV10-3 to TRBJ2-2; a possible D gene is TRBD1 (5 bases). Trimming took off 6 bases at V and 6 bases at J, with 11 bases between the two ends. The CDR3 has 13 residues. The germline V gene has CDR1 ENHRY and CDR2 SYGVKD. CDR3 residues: CAISPDRPGELFF. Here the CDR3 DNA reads TGTGCCATCAGCCCCGACAGACCCGGGGAGCTGTTTTTT.